A single T cell receptor (beta chain) is shown here with its context. Its recognized antigen is unknown. No base quality information exists; no much larger clone differs at one position. Library method: the immunoSEQ multiplex PCR assay. The immuneACCESS repertoire file appears here via TCRdb, limited to in-frame rearrangements. These files lack a portion of the clones; in checked studies, under half of the deficit traces to unresolved V genes, and the cause of the others is not known. The sample has roughly 700,000 clones on record, 88% of them singletons. The ten largest clones capture approximately 0.01% of the sample. The germline V end is reduced by 5 bases and the J end by 4 bases; junction bases left unmatched: 8. CDR1 and CDR2 are drawn from the germline V gene: SGHAT, FQNNGV. Spanning cysteine to phenylalanine, the CDR3 consists of 15 amino acids. Only the CDR3 portion is preserved as DNA: 45 bases, with reading frame beginning at the first base.

The data are from a study of shared T cell receptors in the human thymus (dated by TCRdb to the early 2020s). About the investigation overall: The study examined how the human thymus generates shared, self-reactive T-cell receptor alpha chains.

The same sample was also used in a study of human thymus T cells. The second paper states: Donors were immunologically healthy infants undergoing open corrective cardiac surgery for congenital heart defects in Finland. The thymus tissue came from surgical resects taken out during corrective cardiac surgery. Usage of V and J gene segments appeared to be biased in both the thymic and the peripheral blood repertoires. Highly overlapping thymic TCR repertoires among unrelated individuals were reported in the related research. The study described the TCR alpha and beta repertoires in under ten infant thymus samples and a handful of matching peripheral blood samples. The cohort included about 6 male and a couple of female infants, with donor ages spanning 7 to 244 days. After being mechanically released from the tissue, thymocytes were kept at -70 degrees C in pellets of about 8.5-32 million cells. A QIAsymphony instrument was used to extract genomic DNA from the frozen cell pellets. TCRB and TCRAD loci were amplified from a standardized quantity of quality-controlled genomic DNA using the immunoSEQ multiplex PCR assay. The amplicons spanned the V(D)J region and were long enough to cover the CDR3 and allow V and J genes to be identified. Amplicon sequencing was performed on an Illumina platform through the commercial immunoSEQ service. Primer bias and sequencing errors were corrected as previously described, and TCRAD and TCRB were defined on the basis of the IMGT database. Analysis of the repertoires was done with immunoSEQ Analyzer 3.0 and VDJTools and included basic statistics, V/J segment usage, diversity estimates, rarefaction and pairwise overlap. Diversity was estimated with Chao1, ChaoE, Efron-Thisted, Shannon and inverse Simpson indices, and also on datasets down-sampled to the smallest sample. Repertoire overlap used strict matching of CDR3 nucleotide sequence, V gene and J gene, with Jaccard-based multidimensional scaling clustering. On average, approximately 800,000 unique TCRB clonotypes were obtained from thymus samples, compared with 70,000 to 90,000 from blood samples.

Material: thymocytes. The sequence came from a boy under two years old with a congenital heart defect. Donor details come from another sample of the same person, matched by shared clones. The V and J segments used are TRBV11-2 and TRBJ2-7; 10 junctional bases match TRBD1. The nucleotide sequence reads as follows: TGTGCCAGCAGCCCCCCCGGGACAGGGGCGTACGAGCAGTACTTC. It is translated as CASSPPGTGAYEQYF.